This T cell receptor beta chain is drawn from a study of regulatory T cells in long-lasting Graves disease. For the study at large: The study enrolled newly diagnosed Graves' patients on antithyroid drugs under 3 months.

In germline, CDR1 is DFQATT, CDR2 SNEGSKA (reference sequence). Trimming took 5 bases from V and 4 from J, leaving 17 bases between them. CDR3 length equals 14 residues. Time point specified: newly diagnosed GD, antithyroid drugs for less than 3 months. There was RNA extracted from PBMCs, and the TCR library was made from it. An endocrinology department located in Xi'an, China, was where the patients came from. Arm-PCR of CDR3 regions and iRepertoire HTBI primers were the basis on which TCR beta libraries were built. Original processing notes: From all samples, identification returned 13 to 15 TRBJ and approximately 61 TRBV segments. TCRdb called the multiplex PCR reads again in MiXCR, with one record for every CDR3 protein. The V and J calls shown here were made by TCRdb, not taken from the authors' results. Of roughly 500,000 distinct CDR3 sequences listed, 12% to 15% are singletons. A few counts support this clonotype.

The same sample was also used in a study of T cells in Graves' hyperthyroidism and ophthalmopathy. Per that study: Newly diagnosed hyperthyroidism, duration under 2 months, in patients aged 18 to 65.

V usage is TRBV20-1 and J usage is TRBJ1-1; D is unclear. The specimen comprised peripheral blood mononuclear cells (PBMCs), sampled at new diagnosis, from a patient treated with antithyroid drugs. The clonotype was recovered from a woman in her forties or fifties with Graves disease. Here the CDR3 reads CSADLMALGTEAFF. In DNA form, the CDR3 reads TGCAGTGCTGATCTTATGGCACTTGGCACTGAAGCTTTCTTT.